The 7 T cell receptor beta chains listed next were all sequenced from one sample in a study of cytomegalovirus exposure and HLA in healthy donors. The PCR contained 60 Vbeta and 13 Jbeta primers. The data were produced by immunoSEQ multiplex PCR, yet TCRdb's version contains in-frame clones alone and is incomplete. This sample has approximately 140,000 clones; approximately 77% occur once, and the top ten carry approximately 0.9%. The specimen sequenced was PBMCs. The source is an older woman in good health and CMV-seronegative.

The chain employs TRBV5-1 and TRBJ1-4; D is perhaps TRBD1 (6 bases). CDR1 is SGHRS, CDR2 YFSETQ, per germline. V dropped 2 bases and J dropped 3 bases, with 8 bases sitting between them. The CDR3 loop spans 14 amino acids. This chain's CDR3 is CASSFRTANEKLFF. DNA for the CDR3: TGCGCCAGCAGCTTCAGGACAGCTAATGAAAAACTGTTTTTT.

This chain uses TRBV15 with TRBJ2-5, with 14 bases matching TRBD2. Looked up from germline, CDR1 is LNHNV and CDR2 is YYDKDF (reference sequence). This CDR3 is 16 amino acids long. Trimming removed 2 bases from V and 2 bases from J; junction bases left unmatched: 1. As DNA, the CDR3 is TGTGCCACCAGCAGAAGACTAGCGGGGGGGCAAGAGACCCAGTACTTC. Protein: CATSRRLAGGQETQYF.

The rearrangement uses TRBV10-3 and TRBJ2-7, with D perhaps TRBD2 (7 bases). Trimming stripped 11 bases from V and 2 bases from J, with 22 bases between. CDR1 is ENHRY, CDR2 SYGVKD, per germline. The CDR3 consists of 15 residues. The CDR3 nucleotides read TGTGCCGTCACTGCCGGGGGGCAAAGTACCTACGAGCAGTACTTC. This encodes CAVTAGGQSTYEQYF.

The chain is built from TRBV27 and TRBJ1-1, with a weak D call TRBD1 (6 bases). In germline, CDR1 is MNHEY, CDR2 SMNVEV (reference sequence). V shed 4 bases and J shed 3 bases, with 15 bases lying between them. This CDR3 comprises 15 residues. In DNA form, the CDR3 reads TGTGCCAGCAGTTCCCCCAGGGGTAGTGACACTGAAGCTTTCTTT. Translated, it gives CASSSPRGSDTEAFF.

This chain links TRBV2 with TRBJ1-2; 8 bases agree with TRBD1. Germline CDR1 is SNHLY and CDR2 is FYNNEI. This CDR3 has 16 residues. V shed 6 bases, J shed 5 bases, and the junction held 14 bases outside the gene matches. This CDR3 is CASRHRFQGAGYGYTF. CDR3 nucleotide sequence: TGTGCCAGCAGGCACAGGTTCCAGGGGGCGGGATATGGCTACACCTTC.

V and J are TRBV5-1 and TRBJ2-5, with D unclear. The CDR3 totals 13 residues. Trimming took 0 bases from V and 5 from J, leaving 8 bases between them. From germline, CDR1 is SGHRS and CDR2 YFSETQ. For the CDR3, the DNA is TGCGCCAGCAGCTTGGATGCGTATGAGACCCAGTACTTC. Translation: CASSLDAYETQYF. Complete variable domain (other parts from reference TRBV5-1 and TRBJ2-5): KAGVTQTPRYLIKTRGQQVTLSCSPISGHRSVSWYQQTPGQGLQFLFEYFSETQRNKGNFPGRFSGRQFSNSRSEMNVSTLELGDSALYLCASSLDAYETQYFGPGTRLLVL.

The chain combines TRBV27 with TRBJ1-3; TRBD1 agrees at 9 bases. After removal of 5 bases from V and 2 bases from J, the junction contained 4 bases not matched to a gene. Per germline, CDR1 MNHEY and CDR2 SMNVEV (reference sequence). This CDR3 region has 15 residues. The CDR3 loop reads CASSPRDRAGNTIYF. CDR3 DNA: TGTGCCAGCAGTCCCCGGGACAGGGCTGGAAACACCATATATTTT.